This T cell receptor (beta chain) was sequenced in a study of long-term antiretroviral therapy in people with HIV. This CDR3 comprises 13 residues. V shed 7 bases and J 5 bases; nucleotides not matched to a gene: 3. Germline V gene sequence: CDR1 SEHNR, CDR2 FQNEAQ (reference sequence). In regard to this clone: As yet, its antigen is unknown.

Version v3.0 of the immunoSEQ assay ran at survey level. Data came from immunoSEQ multiplex PCR; TCRdb stores just in-frame clones and leaves some out. This sample has about 25,000 clones, with roughly 80% found just once. Points from the study as a whole: Although diversity increased after ART, it remained lower than in transplant donor controls.

The chain links TRBV7-9 to TRBJ1-5; 9 positions agree with TRBD1. The starting material was unsorted PBMCs, obtained 1.1 years before starting antiretroviral therapy. The sequence derives from a middle-aged woman with HIV. DNA for the CDR3: TGTGCCAGCAACCGGGACAGGGATCAGCCCCAGCATTTT. Amino acid sequence: CASNRDRDQPQHF.